These T cell receptor beta chains were read from a single sample in a study of CD8+CD57+ T cells in acquired aplastic anemia. TCRdb reprocessed the reads with MiXCR, giving one entry per CDR3 protein. The sample carries around 230,000 distinct CDR3 sequences, over 55% recorded once. Sequenced material: sorted CD4+, CD8+, or CD8+CD57+ T cells (not recorded which) from PBMCs. These TCRs come from a human donor in good health. Both conserved end residues are part of each CDR3. The D gene is left open where the match is weak. Size is omitted from some rows. Given values are once, few, many or a class for expanded clones.

>-|few|TRBJ1-5|TRBV10-3
TGTGCCATCAGTGGAGAGAACAATCAGCCCCAGCATTTT
CAISGENNQPQHF
>-|-|TRBJ2-7|TRBV28
TGTGCCAGCAGTAATTCAGTGGACTACGAGCAGTACTTC
CASSNSVDYEQYF
>-|-|TRBJ2-5|TRBV7-9
TGTGCCAGCAACCAGGGGGGGCAGAGAGAGACCCAGTACTTC
CASNQGGQRETQYF
>-|-|TRBJ2-3|TRBV7-9
TGTGCCAGCAGTTTCCCCCCGGGACCCGCTAGGGCAGATACGCAGTATTTT
CASSFPPGPARADTQYF
>-|many|TRBJ2-2|TRBV9
TGTGCCAGCAACGCAAACACCGGGGAGCTGTTTTTT
CASNANTGELFF
>-|-|TRBJ2-2|TRBV5-6
TGTGCCAGCAGTTTCCGGTTAGCGTTAGGGGAGCTGTTTTTT
CASSFRLALGELFF
>TRBD1|-|TRBJ2-3|TRBV12-3/TRBV12-4
TGTGCCAGCAGCCCGGACAGGAAGGGTACGCAGTATTTT
CASSPDRKGTQYF
>TRBD1|-|TRBJ2-5|TRBV7-2
TGTGCCAGCAGCATCGGGACAGGTGGAGAGACCCAGTACTTC
CASSIGTGGETQYF
>-|-|TRBJ1-4|TRBV12-3/TRBV12-4
TGTGCCAGCAGCCCTGGGGCGGACACAAGTGAAAAACTGTTTTTT
CASSPGADTSEKLFF
>-|-|TRBJ1-1|TRBV20-1
TGCAGTGTCACAAGAGCAACAGTGGTCACTGAAGCTTTCTTT
CSVTRATVVTEAFF
>-|-|TRBJ1-2|TRBV12-5
TGTGCCAGCAGTTTTGAGTCTAACTATGGCTACACCTTC
CASSFESNYGYTF
>-|-|TRBJ1-5|TRBV7-3
TGTGCCAGCAGCGTTCACAGGAATCAGCCCCAGCATTTT
CASSVHRNQPQHF
>-|-|TRBJ2-7|TRBV20-1
TGCAGTGCTAGAGTCCTCGGAGGGGGACCGGGACAGAACCCCTACGAGCAGTACTTC
CSARVLGGGPGQNPYEQYF
>-|-|TRBJ1-4|TRBV20-1
TGCAGTGCTGAAGGACAGTCCCAAGCAAAACTGTTTTTT
CSAEGQSQAKLFF
>-|-|TRBJ2-3|TRBV7-8
TGTGCCAGCAGCCCAGAGGGGGGACATCGGTTGGCCACAGATACGCAGTATTTT
CASSPEGGHRLATDTQYF
>-|-|TRBJ2-6|TRBV9
TGTGCCAGCAGCCCTAGGACGGTTGGGGCCAACGTCCTGACTTTC
CASSPRTVGANVLTF
>-|-|TRBJ1-1|TRBV10-3
TGTGCCATCAGTAACTCGAACACTGAAGCTTTCTTT
CAISNSNTEAFF
>-|-|TRBJ2-5|TRBV20-1
TGCAGTGCTAGGGTCCCAGGGGTCTTCACGCAAGAGACCCAGTACTTC
CSARVPGVFTQETQYF
>-|many|TRBJ1-1|TRBV5-1
TGCGCCAGCAGCTTGAATGACGGTTACACTGAAGCTTTCTTT
CASSLNDGYTEAFF
>TRBD2|-|TRBJ2-7|TRBV20-1
TGCAGTGCTAGAGATGAGGTGGGGTTCGAACTAGCGGGAGACTACGAGCAGTACTTC
CSARDEVGFELAGDYEQYF
>-|-|TRBJ2-7|TRBV12-3/TRBV12-4
TGTGCCAGCAGTTTCACTCTGCGCGAGCAGTACTTC
CASSFTLREQYF
>-|-|TRBJ2-7|TRBV29-1
TGCAGCCAAGATCTTGGAAGCTCCTACGAGCAGTACTTC
CSQDLGSSYEQYF
>-|-|TRBJ1-2|TRBV29-1
TGCAGCGCGGACAGCTTCTATGGCTACACCTTC
CSADSFYGYTF
>-|-|TRBJ2-7|TRBV5-1
TGCGCCAGCAGCTTGGCCGAGGGCTACGAGCAGTACTTC
CASSLAEGYEQYF
>-|many|TRBJ2-5|TRBV7-3
TGTGCCAGCAGCTTAACGGGCACCCAAGGAAAAGAGACCCAGTACTTC
CASSLTGTQGKETQYF
>-|-|TRBJ1-2|TRBV7-6
TGTGCCAGCAGCCCCCTGAGGGGAGGGGCGAGCTATGGCTACACCTTC
CASSPLRGGASYGYTF
>-|many|TRBJ1-2|TRBV11-2
TGTGCCAGCAGCTTAGAGGGCCGCCGGGGAAACTATGGCTACACCTTC
CASSLEGRRGNYGYTF
>-|-|TRBJ2-2|TRBV6-2/TRBV6-3
TGTGCCAGCAGTTACTCCGGACCCGGAACCGGGGAGCTGTTTTTT
CASSYSGPGTGELFF
>TRBD1|-|TRBJ2-3|TRBV7-9
TGTGCCAGCAGCTCCAAAAAAGGGACAGGGGTGACAGATACGCAGTATTTT
CASSSKKGTGVTDTQYF